One T cell receptor beta chain is described in this entry. As yet, its antigen is unknown. V shed 10 bases, J shed 2 bases, and the junction held 4 bases outside the gene matches. This CDR3 is built from 12 residues. Germline V CDR1 and CDR2: MNHNS, SASEGT. Repertoires were generated with immunoSEQ multiplex PCR, while TCRdb's copy carries only in-frame clones and drops some. The sample carries some 120,000 clones, less than 95% recorded once. This sample was included in a study of T cell clones after liver transplantation. Study background: Graft-donor-reactive sequences were compared with third-party-reactive TCRbeta sequences from pre-transplant mixed lymphocyte reactions. Timepoints were pre-transplant, pre-withdrawal, and after withdrawal was completed or failed. Study-level points and caveats: Donor-reactive sequences fell more than third party-reactive ones, suggesting partial deletion.

The sequenced sample was CD4+ T cells from blood, obtained 12 months after liver transplant. This TCR was recovered from a human patient who received a liver transplant. Some T cells may have come from the graft donor. The chain joins TRBV6-1 to TRBJ1-1, with 7 nucleotides matching TRBD1. This CDR3 is CATGQHNTEAFF. Here the CDR3 DNA reads TGTGCCACGGGACAGCACAACACTGAAGCTTTCTTT.